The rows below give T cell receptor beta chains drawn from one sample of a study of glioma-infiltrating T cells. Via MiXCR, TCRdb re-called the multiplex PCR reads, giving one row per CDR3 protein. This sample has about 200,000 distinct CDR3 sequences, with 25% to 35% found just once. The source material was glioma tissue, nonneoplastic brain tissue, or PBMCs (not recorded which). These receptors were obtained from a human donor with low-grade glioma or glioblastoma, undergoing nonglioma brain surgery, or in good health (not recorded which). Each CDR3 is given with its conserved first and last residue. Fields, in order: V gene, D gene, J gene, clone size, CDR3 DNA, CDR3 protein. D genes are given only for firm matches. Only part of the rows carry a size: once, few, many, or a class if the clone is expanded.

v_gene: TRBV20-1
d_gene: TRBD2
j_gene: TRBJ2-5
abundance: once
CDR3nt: TGCAGTGCTAGGGACGGGACTAGCGGGAGAGAGAGCCAGTACTTC
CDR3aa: CSARDGTSGRESQYF

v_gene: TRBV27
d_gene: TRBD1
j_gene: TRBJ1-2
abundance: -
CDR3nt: TGTGCCAGAAGCCGGGGGGACAGAACTAAATATGGCTACACCTTC
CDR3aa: CARSRGDRTKYGYTF

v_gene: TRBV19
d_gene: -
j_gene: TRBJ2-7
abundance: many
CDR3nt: TGTGCCAGTAGTATAGATACCGCCTACGAGCAGTACTTC
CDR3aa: CASSIDTAYEQYF

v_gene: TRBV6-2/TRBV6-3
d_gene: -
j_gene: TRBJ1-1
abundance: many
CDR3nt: TGTGCCAGCAGTATACGCGGGGGGGCACGGACTGAAGCTTTCTTT
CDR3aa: CASSIRGGARTEAFF

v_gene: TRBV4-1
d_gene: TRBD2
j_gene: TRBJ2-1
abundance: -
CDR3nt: TGCGCCAGCAGCAAAGGACTAGCCCTTTACAATGAGCAGTTCTTC
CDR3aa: CASSKGLALYNEQFF

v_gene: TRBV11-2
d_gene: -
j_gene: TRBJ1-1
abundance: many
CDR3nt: TGTGCCAACAATCCTGTCACTGAAGCTTTCTTT
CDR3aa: CANNPVTEAFF

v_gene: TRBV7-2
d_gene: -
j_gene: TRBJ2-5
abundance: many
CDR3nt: TGTGCCAGCGCCCCCAGGGTCCGAGCTGAAGAGACCCAGTACTTC
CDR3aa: CASAPRVRAEETQYF

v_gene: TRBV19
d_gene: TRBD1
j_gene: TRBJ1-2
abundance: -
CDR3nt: TGTGCCAGTACCTACCCGGGACAGGGCCCATATGGCTACACCTTC
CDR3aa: CASTYPGQGPYGYTF

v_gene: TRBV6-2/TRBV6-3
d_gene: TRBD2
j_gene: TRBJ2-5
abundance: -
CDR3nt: TGTGCCAGCAGGCCGACTAGCAGGAGTAAGACCCAGTACTTC
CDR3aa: CASRPTSRSKTQYF

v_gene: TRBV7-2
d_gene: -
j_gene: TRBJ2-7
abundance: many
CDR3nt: TGTGCCAGCAGCTCAGGACGGAGCTCCTACGAGCAGTACTTC
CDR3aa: CASSSGRSSYEQYF

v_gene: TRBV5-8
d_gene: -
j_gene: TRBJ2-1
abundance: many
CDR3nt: TGTGCCAGCAGCTTCAGCGGGCTAGCGAACAATGAGCAGTTCTTC
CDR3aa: CASSFSGLANNEQFF